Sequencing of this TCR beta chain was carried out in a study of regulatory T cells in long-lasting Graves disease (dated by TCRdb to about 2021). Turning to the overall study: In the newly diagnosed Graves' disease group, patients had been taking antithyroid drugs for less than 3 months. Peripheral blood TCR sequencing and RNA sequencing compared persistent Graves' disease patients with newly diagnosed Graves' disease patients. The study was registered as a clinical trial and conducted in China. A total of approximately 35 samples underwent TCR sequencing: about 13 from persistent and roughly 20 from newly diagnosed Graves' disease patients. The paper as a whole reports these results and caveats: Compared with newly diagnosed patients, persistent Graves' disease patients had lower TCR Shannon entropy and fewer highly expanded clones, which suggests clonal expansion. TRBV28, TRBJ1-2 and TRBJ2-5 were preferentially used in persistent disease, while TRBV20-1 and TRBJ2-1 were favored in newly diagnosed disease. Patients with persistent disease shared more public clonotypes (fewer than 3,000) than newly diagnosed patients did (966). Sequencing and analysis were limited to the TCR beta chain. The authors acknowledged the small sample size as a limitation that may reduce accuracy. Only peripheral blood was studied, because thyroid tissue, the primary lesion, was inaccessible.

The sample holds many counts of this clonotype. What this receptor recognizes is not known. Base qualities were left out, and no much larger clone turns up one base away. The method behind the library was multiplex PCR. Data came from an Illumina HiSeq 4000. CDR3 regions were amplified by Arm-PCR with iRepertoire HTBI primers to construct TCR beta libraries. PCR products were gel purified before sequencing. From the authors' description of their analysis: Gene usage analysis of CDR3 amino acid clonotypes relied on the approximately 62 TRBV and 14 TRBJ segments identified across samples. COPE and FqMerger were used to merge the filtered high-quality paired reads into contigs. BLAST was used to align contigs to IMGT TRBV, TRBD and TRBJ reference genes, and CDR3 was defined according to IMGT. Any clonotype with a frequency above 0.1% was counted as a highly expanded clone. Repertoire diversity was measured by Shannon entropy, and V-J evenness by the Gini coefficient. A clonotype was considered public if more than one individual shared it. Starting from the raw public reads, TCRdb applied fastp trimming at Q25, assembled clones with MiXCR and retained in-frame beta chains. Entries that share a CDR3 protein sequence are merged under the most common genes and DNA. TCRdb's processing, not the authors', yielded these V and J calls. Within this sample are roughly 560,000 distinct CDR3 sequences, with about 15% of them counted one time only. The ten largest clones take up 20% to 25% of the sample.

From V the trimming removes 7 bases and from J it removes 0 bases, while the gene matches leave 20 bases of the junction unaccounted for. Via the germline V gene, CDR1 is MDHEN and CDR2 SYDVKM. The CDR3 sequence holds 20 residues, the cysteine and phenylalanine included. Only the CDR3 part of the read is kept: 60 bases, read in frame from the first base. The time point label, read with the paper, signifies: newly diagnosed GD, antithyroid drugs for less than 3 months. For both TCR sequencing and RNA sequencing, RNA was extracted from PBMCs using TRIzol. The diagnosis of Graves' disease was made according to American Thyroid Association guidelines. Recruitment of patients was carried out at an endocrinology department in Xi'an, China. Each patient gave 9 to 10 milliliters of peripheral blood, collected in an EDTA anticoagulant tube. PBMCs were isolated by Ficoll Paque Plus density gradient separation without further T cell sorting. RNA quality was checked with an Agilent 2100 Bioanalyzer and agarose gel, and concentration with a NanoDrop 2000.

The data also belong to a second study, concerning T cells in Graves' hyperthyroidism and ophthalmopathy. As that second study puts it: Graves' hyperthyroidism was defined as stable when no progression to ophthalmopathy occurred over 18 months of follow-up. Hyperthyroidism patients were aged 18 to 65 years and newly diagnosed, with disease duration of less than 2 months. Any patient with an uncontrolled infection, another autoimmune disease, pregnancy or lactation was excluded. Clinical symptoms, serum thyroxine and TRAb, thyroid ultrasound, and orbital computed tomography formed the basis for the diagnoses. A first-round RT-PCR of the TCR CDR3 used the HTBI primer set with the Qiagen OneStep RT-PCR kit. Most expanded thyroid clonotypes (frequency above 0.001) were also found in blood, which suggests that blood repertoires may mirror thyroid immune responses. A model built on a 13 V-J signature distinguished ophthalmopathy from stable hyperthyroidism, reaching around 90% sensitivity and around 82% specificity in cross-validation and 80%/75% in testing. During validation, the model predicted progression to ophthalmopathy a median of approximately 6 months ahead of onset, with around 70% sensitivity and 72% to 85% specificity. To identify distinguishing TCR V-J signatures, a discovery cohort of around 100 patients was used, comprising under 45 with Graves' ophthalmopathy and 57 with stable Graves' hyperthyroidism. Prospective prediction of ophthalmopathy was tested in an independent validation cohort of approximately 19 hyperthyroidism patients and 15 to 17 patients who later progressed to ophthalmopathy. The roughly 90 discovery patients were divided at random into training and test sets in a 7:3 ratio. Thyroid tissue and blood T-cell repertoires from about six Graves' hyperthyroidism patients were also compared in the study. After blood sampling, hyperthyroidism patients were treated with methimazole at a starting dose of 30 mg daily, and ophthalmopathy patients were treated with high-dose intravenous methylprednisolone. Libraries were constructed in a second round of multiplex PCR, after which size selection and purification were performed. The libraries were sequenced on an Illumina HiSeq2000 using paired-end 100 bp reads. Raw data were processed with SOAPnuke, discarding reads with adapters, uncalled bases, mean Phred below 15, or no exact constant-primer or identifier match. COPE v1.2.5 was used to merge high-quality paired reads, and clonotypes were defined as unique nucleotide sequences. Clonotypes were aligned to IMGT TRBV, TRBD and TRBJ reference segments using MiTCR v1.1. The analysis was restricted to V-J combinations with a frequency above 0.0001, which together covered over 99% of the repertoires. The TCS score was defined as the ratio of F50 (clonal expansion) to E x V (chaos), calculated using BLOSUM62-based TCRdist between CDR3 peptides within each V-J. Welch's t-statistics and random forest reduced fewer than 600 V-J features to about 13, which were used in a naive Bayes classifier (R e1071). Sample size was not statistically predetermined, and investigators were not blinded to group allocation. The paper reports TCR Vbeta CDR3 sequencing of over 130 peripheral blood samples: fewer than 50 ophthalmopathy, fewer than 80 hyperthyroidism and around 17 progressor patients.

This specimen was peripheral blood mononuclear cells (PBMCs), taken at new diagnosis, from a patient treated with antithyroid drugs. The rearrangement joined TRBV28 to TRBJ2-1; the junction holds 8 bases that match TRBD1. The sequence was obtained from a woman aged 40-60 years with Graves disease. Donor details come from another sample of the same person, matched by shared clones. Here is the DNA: TGTGCCAGCAATTCGGTAGGCTGGACAGGGTCACCGAGCTCCTACAATGAGCAGTTCTTC. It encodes CASNSVGWTGSPSSYNEQFF.